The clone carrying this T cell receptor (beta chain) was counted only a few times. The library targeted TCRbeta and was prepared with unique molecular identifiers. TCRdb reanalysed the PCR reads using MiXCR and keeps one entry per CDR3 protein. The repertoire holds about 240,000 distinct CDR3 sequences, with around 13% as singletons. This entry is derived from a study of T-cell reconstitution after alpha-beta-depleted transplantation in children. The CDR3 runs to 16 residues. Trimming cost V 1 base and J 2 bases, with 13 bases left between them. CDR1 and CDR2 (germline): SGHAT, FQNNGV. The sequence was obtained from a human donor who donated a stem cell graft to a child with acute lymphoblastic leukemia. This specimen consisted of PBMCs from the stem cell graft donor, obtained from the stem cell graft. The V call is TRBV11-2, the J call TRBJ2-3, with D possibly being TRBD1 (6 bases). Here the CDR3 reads CASSLGGGAATDTQYF. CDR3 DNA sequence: TGTGCCAGCAGCTTAGGAGGGGGAGCGGCCACAGATACGCAGTATTTT.